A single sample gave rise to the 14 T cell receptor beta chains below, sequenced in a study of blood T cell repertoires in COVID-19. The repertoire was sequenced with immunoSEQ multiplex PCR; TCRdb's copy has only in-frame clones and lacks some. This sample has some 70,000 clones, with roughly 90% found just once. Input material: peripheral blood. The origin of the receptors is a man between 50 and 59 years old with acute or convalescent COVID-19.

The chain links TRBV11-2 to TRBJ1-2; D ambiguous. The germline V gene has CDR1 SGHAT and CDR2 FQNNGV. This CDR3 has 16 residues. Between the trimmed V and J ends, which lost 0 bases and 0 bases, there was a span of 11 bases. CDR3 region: CASSLDSRVANYGYTF. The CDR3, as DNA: TGTGCCAGCAGCTTAGACTCACGGGTAGCTAACTATGGCTACACCTTC.

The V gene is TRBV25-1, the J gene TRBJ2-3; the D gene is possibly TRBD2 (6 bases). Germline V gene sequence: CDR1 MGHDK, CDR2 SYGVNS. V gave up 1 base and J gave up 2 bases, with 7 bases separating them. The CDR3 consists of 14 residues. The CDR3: CASSEWGDTDTQYF. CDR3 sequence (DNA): TGTGCCAGCAGTGAATGGGGGGACACAGATACGCAGTATTTT.

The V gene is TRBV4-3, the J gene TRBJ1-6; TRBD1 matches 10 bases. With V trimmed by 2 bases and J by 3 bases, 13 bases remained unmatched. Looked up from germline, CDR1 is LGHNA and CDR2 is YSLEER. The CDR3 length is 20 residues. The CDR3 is CASSQTSPRDRGGYNSPLHF. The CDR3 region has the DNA TGCGCCAGCAGCCAAACCTCACCCCGGGACAGGGGTGGCTATAATTCACCCCTCCACTTT.

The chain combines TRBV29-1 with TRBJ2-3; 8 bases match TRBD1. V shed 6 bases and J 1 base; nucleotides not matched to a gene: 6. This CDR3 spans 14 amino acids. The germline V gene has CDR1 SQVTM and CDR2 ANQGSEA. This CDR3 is CSVTGTGRTDTQYF. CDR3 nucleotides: TGCAGCGTCACCGGGACAGGCCGCACAGATACGCAGTATTTT.

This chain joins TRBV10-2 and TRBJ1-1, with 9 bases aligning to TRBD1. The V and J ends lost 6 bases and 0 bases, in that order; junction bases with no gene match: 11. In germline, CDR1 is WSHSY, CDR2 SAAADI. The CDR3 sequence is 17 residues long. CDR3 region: CASSGTGFPPLNTEAFF. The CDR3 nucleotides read TGCGCCAGCAGCGGGACAGGGTTTCCCCCGCTGAACACTGAAGCTTTCTTT.

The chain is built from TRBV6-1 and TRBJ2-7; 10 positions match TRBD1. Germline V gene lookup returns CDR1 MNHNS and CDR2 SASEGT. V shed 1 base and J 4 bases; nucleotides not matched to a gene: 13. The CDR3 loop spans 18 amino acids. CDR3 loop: CASSEVMTGGGRGYEQYF. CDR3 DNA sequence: TGTGCCAGCAGTGAAGTAATGACAGGGGGCGGGAGAGGGTACGAGCAGTACTTC.

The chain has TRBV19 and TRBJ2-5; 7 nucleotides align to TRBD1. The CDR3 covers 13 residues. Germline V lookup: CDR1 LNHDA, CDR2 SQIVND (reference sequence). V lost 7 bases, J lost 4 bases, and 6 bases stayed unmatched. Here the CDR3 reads CASTSGGRETQYF. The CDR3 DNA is TGTGCCAGTACCTCAGGGGGTCGAGAGACCCAGTACTTC. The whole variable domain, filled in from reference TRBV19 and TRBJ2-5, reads DGGITQSPKYLFRKEGQNVTLSCEQNLNHDAMYWYRQDPGQGLRLIYYSQIVNDFQKGDIAEGYSVSREKKESFPLTVTSAQKNPTAFYLCASTSGGRETQYFGPGTRLLVL.

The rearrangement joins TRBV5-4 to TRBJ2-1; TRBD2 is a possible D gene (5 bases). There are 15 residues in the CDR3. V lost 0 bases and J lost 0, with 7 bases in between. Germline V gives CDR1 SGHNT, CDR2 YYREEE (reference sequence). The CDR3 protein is CASSLVGSSYNEQFF. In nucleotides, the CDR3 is TGTGCCAGCAGCTTGGTAGGGAGCTCCTACAATGAGCAGTTCTTC.

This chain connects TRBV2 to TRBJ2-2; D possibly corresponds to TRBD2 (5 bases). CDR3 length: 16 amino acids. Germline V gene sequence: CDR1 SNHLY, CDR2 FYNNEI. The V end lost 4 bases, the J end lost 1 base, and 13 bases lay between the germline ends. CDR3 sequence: CASSGPVEVNTGELFF. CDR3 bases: TGTGCCAGCAGTGGCCCTGTGGAGGTGAACACCGGGGAGCTGTTTTTT.

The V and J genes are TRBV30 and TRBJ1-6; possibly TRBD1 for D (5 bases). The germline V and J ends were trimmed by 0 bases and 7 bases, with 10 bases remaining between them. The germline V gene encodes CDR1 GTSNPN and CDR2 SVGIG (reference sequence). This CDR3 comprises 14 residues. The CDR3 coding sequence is TGTGCCTGGAGTGTACTGGCAGGGAATTCACCCCTCCACTTT. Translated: CAWSVLAGNSPLHF.

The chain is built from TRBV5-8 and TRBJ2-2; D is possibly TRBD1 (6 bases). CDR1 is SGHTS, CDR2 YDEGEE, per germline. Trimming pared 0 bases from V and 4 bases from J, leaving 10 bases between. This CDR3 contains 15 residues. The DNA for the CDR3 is TGTGCCAGCAGCTTGGGGACAGTTTCCACCGGGGAGCTGTTTTTT. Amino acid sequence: CASSLGTVSTGELFF. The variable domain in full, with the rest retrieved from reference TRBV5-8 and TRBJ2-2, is EAGVTQSPTHLIKTRGQQATLRCSPISGHTSVYWYQQALGLGLQFLLWYDEGEERNRGNFPPRFSGRQFPNYSSELNVNALELEDSALYLCASSLGTVSTGELFFGEGSRLTVL.

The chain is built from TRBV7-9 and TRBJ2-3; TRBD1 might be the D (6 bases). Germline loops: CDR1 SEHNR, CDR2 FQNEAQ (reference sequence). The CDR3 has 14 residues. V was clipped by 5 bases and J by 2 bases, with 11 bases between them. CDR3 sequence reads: CASSPRGFTDTQYF. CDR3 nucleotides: TGTGCCAGCAGCCCAAGGGGGTTCACAGATACGCAGTATTTT.

The CDR3 bases are TGTGCCAGCAGCAAAGTGAGTAGGGGTCACTTTAGCAATCAGCCCCAGCATTTT. It encodes CASSKVSRGHFSNQPQHF. The chain combines TRBV21-1 with TRBJ1-5; TRBD1 reflects the table's D call only, with no check against the DNA. TRBV21-1 is a pseudogene segment. The CDR3 length is 18 residues.

CDR3 protein: CASSGSSDTQYF. In DNA form, the CDR3 reads TGTGCCAGTTCGGGGTCTTCAGATACGCAGTATTTT. The V and J genes are TRBV19 and TRBJ2-3; the D gene is possibly TRBD2 (5 bases). Trimming took off 8 bases at V and 4 bases at J, with 10 bases between the two ends. The length of the CDR3 is 12 residues. Germline-derived CDR1 and CDR2 are LNHDA and SQIVND (reference sequence).